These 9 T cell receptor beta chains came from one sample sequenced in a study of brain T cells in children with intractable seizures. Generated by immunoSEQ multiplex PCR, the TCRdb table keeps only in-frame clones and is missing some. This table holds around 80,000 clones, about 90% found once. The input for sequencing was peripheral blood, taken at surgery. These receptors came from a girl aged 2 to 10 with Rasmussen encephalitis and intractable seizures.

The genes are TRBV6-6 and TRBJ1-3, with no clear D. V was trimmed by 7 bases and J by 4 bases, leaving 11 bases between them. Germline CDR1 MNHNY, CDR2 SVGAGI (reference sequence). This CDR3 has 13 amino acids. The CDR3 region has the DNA TGTGCCAGCACCCCTAGGGAGGGAAACACCATATATTTT. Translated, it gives CASTPREGNTIYF.

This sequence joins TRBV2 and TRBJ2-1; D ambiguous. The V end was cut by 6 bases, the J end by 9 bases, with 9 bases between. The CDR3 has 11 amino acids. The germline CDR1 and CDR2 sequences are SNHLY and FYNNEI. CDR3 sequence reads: CASRAYGEQFF. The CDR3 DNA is TGTGCCAGCAGGGCCTACGGTGAGCAGTTCTTC.

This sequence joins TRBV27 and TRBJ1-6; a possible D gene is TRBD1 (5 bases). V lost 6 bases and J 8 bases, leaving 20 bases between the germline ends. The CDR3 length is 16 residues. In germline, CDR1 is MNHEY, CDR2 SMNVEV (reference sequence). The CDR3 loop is CASRVGDLRQHSPLHF. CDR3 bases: TGTGCCAGCAGGGTGGGGGATCTCCGCCAGCATTCACCCCTCCACTTT.

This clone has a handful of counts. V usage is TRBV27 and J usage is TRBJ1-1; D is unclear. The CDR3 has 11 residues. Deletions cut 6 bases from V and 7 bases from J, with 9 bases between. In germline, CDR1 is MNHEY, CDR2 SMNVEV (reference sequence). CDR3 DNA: TGTGCCAGCAGCGATAGCTATGAAGCTTTCTTT. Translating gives CASSDSYEAFF.

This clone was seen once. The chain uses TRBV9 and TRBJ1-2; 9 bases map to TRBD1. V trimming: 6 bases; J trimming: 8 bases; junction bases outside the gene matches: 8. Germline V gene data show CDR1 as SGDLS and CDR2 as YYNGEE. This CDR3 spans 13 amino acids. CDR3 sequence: CASTSGQGTGYTF. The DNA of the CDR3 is TGTGCCAGCACCTCGGGACAGGGTACCGGCTACACCTTC. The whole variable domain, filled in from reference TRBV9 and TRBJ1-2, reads DSGVTQTPKHLITATGQRVTLRCSPRSGDLSVYWYQQSLDQGLQFLIQYYNGEERAKGNILERFSAQQFPDLHSELNLSSLELGDSALYFCASTSGQGTGYTFGSGTRLTVV.

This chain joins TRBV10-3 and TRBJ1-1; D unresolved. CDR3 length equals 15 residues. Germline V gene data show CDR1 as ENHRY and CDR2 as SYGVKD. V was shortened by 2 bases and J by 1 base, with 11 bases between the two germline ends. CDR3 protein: CAISELGGPNTEAFF. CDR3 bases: TGTGCCATCAGTGAGCTGGGCGGGCCGAACACTGAAGCTTTCTTT.

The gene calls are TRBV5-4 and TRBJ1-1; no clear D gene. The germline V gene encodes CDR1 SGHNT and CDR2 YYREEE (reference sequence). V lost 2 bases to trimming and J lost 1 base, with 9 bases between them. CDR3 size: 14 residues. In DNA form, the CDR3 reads TGTGCCAGCAGCTTCTGGACGGGGAACACTGAAGCTTTCTTT. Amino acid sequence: CASSFWTGNTEAFF.

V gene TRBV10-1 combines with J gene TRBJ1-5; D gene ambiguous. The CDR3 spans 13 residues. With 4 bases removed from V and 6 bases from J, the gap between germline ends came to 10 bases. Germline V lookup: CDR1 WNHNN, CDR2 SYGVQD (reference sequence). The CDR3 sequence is CASSAWEGQPQHF. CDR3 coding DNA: TGCGCCAGCAGTGCGTGGGAAGGTCAGCCCCAGCATTTT.

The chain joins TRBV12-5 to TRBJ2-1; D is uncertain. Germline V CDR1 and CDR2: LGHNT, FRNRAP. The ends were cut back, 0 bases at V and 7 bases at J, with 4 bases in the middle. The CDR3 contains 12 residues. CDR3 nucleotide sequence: TGTGCTAGTGGTTTGGTAACGAATGAGCAGTTCTTC. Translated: CASGLVTNEQFF. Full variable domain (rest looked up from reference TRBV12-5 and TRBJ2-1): DARVTQTPRHKVTEMGQEVTMRCQPILGHNTVFWYRQTMMQGLELLAYFRNRAPLDDSGMPKDRFSAEMPDATLATLKIQPSEPRDSAVYFCASGLVTNEQFFGPGTRLTVL.